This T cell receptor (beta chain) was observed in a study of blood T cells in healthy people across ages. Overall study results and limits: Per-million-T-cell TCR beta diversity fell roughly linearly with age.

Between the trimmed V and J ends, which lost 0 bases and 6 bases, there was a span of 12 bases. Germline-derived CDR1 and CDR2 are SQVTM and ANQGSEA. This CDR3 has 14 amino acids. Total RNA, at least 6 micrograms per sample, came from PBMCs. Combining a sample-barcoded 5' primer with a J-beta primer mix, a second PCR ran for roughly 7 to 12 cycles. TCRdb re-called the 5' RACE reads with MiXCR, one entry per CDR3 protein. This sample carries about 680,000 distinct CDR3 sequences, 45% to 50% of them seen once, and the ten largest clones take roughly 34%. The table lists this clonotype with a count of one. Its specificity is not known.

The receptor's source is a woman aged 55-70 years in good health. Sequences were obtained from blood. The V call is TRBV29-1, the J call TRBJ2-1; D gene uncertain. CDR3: CSVEEGSGGNEQFF. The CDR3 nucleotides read TGCAGCGTTGAAGAGGGATCGGGCGGCAATGAGCAGTTCTTC.